These T cell receptor beta chains were read from a single sample in a study of blood T cell repertoires in COVID-19. The assay was immunoSEQ multiplex PCR, and TCRdb's table has in-frame clones only and misses some. This sample yields about 100,000 clones, of which roughly 85% are seen a single time; 1.5% to 2% belongs to the top ten. The sequencing input was peripheral blood. All receptors derive from a woman between 65 and 79 years old with active or convalescent COVID-19. Each CDR3 is given with its conserved first and last residue. Fields, in order: D gene, V gene, CDR3 length, J gene, CDR3 protein, CDR3 DNA. A D gene is named only where the DNA matches it firmly.

-	TRBV7-2	13	TRBJ1-6	CASSSGQLPWLHF	TGTGCCAGCAGCTCAGGACAGCTCCCTTGGCTCCACTTT
-	TRBV7-9	14	TRBJ2-7	CASRGPVSSDEQYF	TGTGCCAGCAGAGGCCCGGTTTCTAGCGACGAGCAGTACTTC
-	TRBV5-6	14	TRBJ2-7	CASSFDRSTYEQYF	TGTGCCAGCAGCTTCGACAGGTCGACCTACGAGCAGTACTTC
TRBD2	TRBV16	17	TRBJ2-2	CASSRSGGLAGVGELFF	TGTGCCAGCAGCCGCTCCGGCGGGCTAGCGGGAGTTGGGGAGCTGTTTTTT
-	TRBV30	14	TRBJ2-1	CAWSAGSFGNEQFF	TGTGCCTGGAGTGCAGGGTCCTTTGGCAATGAGCAGTTCTTC
-	TRBV20-1	13	TRBJ1-5	CSASRWSNQPQHF	TGCAGTGCTAGTCGGTGGAGCAATCAGCCCCAGCATTTT
TRBD1	TRBV18	13	TRBJ2-3	CASSQTGADTQYF	TGTGCCAGCTCCCAAACAGGGGCAGATACGCAGTATTTT
TRBD2	TRBV5-1	15	TRBJ2-3	CASRQLGSGEDTQYF	TGCGCCAGCCGACAACTCGGTAGCGGGGAAGATACGCAGTATTTT
-	TRBV7-2	13	TRBJ2-5	CASSSTPTGTQYF	TGTGCCAGCAGCTCTACCCCGACGGGGACCCAGTACTTC
TRBD2	TRBV5-1	14	TRBJ2-1	CASSTSDRSNEQFF	TGCGCCAGCTCCACTAGCGACAGATCAAATGAGCAGTTCTTC
-	TRBV2	14	TRBJ2-2	CASSEGRRPGELFF	TGTGCCAGCAGTGAGGGGCGACGCCCCGGGGAGCTGTTTTTT